Each of the 23 T cell receptor beta chains below was sequenced from the same sample in a study of blood T cell repertoires in COVID-19. The repertoire was sequenced with immunoSEQ multiplex PCR; TCRdb's copy has only in-frame clones and lacks some. Of 210,000 or so clones listed, 87% are singletons. Sequenced: peripheral blood. The source of these receptors is a woman aged 18-29 years who had recovered from COVID-19.

This rearrangement joins TRBV29-1 to TRBJ2-3; 9 bases align to TRBD2. The CDR3 has 13 residues. Trimming removed 6 bases from V and 0 bases from J; junction bases left unmatched: 1. Germline V gives CDR1 SQVTM, CDR2 ANQGSEA. CDR3 sequence reads: CSVGLASTDTQYF. CDR3 nucleotide sequence: TGCAGCGTCGGACTAGCGAGCACAGATACGCAGTATTTT.

On this clone itself: Other nucleotide sequences from this sample produce the same CDR3. The J gene is TRBJ2-7, the V gene TRBV4-1; D remains ambiguous. The V end lost 0 bases, the J end lost 0 bases, and 3 bases lay between the germline ends. The V gene's germline CDR1 is MGHRA and CDR2 YSYEKL. The CDR3 sequence is 13 residues long. This CDR3 reads CASSQDSSYEQYF. In DNA form, the CDR3 reads TGCGCCAGCAGCCAAGATAGCTCCTACGAGCAGTACTTC.

This rearrangement joins TRBV6-4 to TRBJ2-1, with 9 bases identical to TRBD2. The V segment lost 3 bases and the J segment 7 bases; nucleotides outside the gene matches: 7. In germline, CDR1 is MRHNA, CDR2 SNTAGT. The CDR3 contains 15 residues. The CDR3 here is CASSELAGGANEQFF. CDR3 DNA sequence: TGTGCCAGCAGTGAATTGGCGGGAGGGGCGAATGAGCAGTTCTTC.

This clone has a single count. V gene TRBV7-9 combines with J gene TRBJ1-3; 7 positions match TRBD1. Germline CDR1 is SEHNR and CDR2 is FQNEAQ (reference sequence). This CDR3 is 15 amino acids long. V shed 3 bases and J 0 bases; nucleotides not matched to a gene: 2. The CDR3 nucleotides read TGTGCCAGCAGCTTGACAGGGAGCTCTGGAAACACCATATATTTT. Translating gives CASSLTGSSGNTIYF.

The rearrangement uses TRBV12-3 or TRBV12-4 and TRBJ1-2; D gene uncertain. The V gene lost 8 bases and the J gene lost 10 bases, with 14 bases spanning the gap. The CDR3 spans 11 residues. CDR3 loop: CASSVAHHYTF. Written as DNA, the CDR3 is TGTGCCAGCTCCGTGGCCCACCACTACACCTTC.

This sequence joins TRBV9 and TRBJ2-7; 7 bases fit TRBD2. This CDR3 has 15 amino acids. CDR1 and CDR2 from the germline V gene are SGDLS and YYNGEE. With V trimmed by 3 bases and J by 2 bases, 8 bases remained unmatched. CDR3 coding DNA: TGTGCCAGCAGCGACTCGGGAGGTCCCACCTACGAGCAGTACTTC. Protein: CASSDSGGPTYEQYF.

V usage is TRBV7-8 and J usage is TRBJ2-1, with 7 bases fitting TRBD2. There are 12 residues in the CDR3. Trimming took 8 bases from V and 9 from J; bases not matched to a gene: 7. Germline CDR1 is SGHVS and CDR2 is FQNEAQ. The chain's CDR3 is CASSAGDLEQFF. CDR3 bases: TGTGCCAGCTCGGCGGGAGATCTTGAGCAGTTCTTC.

The V call is TRBV4-3, the J call TRBJ1-2, with 7 nucleotides matching TRBD1. The germline V gene encodes CDR1 LGHNA and CDR2 YSLEER. Trimming removed 2 bases from V and 5 bases from J; junction bases left unmatched: 5. The CDR3 totals 14 residues. This CDR3 is CASSQTGAGYGYTF. The CDR3 DNA is TGCGCCAGCAGCCAAACAGGGGCGGGGTATGGCTACACCTTC.

The chain is built from TRBV5-1 and TRBJ1-4; 9 nucleotides align to TRBD1. Germline trimming cut 4 bases from V and 6 bases from J; bases unmatched to any gene: 10. Germline V lookup: CDR1 SGHRS, CDR2 YFSETQ. CDR3 length equals 16 residues. The CDR3 coding sequence is TGCGCCAGCAGCCTAATACCGACAGGGGGTGATGAAAAACTGTTTTTT. Translating it yields CASSLIPTGGDEKLFF.

V gene TRBV4-1 combines with J gene TRBJ2-6, with D uncertain. Deletions cut 4 bases from V and 0 bases from J, with 16 bases between. Germline CDR1 and CDR2: MGHRA and YSYEKL. The CDR3 loop spans 18 amino acids. In nucleotides, the CDR3 is TGCGCCAGCAGCCCTCGATCGCCAACGGGCTCTGGGGCCAACGTCCTGACTTTC. Encoded protein: CASSPRSPTGSGANVLTF.

V is TRBV30 and J is TRBJ1-2, with TRBD1 matching over 8 bases. The CDR3 has 15 residues. J was trimmed by 0 bases and V by 3 bases; bases with no gene match: 6. Germline CDR1 is GTSNPN and CDR2 is SVGIG (reference sequence). CDR3 nucleotides: TGTGCCTGGAGGAGGACAGGGTTCGCTAACTATGGCTACACCTTC. This gives the protein CAWRRTGFANYGYTF.

In regard to this clone: At one of its ends the junction is not consistent with the germline gene, which may arise from a read error. The gene calls are TRBV7-2 and TRBJ1-1; TRBD1 agrees at 8 bases. This CDR3 has 14 residues. Germline V gives CDR1 SGHTA, CDR2 FQGNSA. The DNA for the CDR3 is TGTGCCAGCAGTTTAGGCGACAGGGGATTGCGGGCTTTCTTT. This gives the protein CASSLGDRGLRAFF.

V and J are TRBV6-2 or TRBV6-3 and TRBJ2-7; the match to TRBD2 covers 11 bases. Trimming at V came to 5 bases and at J to 3 bases, leaving 6 bases not matched to a gene. The CDR3 sequence is 15 residues long. Germline CDR1 reads MNHEY; CDR2 reads SVGEGT. The chain's CDR3 is CASSTPGTSGYEQYF. CDR3 nucleotide sequence: TGTGCCAGCAGTACCCCCGGGACTAGCGGCTACGAGCAGTACTTC.

The chain is built from TRBV5-1 and TRBJ1-1; TRBD1 matches at 10 bases. Germline CDR1 SGHRS, CDR2 YFSETQ. CDR3 length: 14 amino acids. V gave up 4 bases and J gave up 4 bases; unmatched junction bases: 4. The CDR3 DNA reads as TGCGCCAGCAGCGTGGACAGGGGGACCACTGAAGCTTTCTTT. Protein product: CASSVDRGTTEAFF.

The chain joins TRBV4-1 to TRBJ1-2; the D gene is possibly TRBD1 (6 bases). V lost 5 bases to trimming and J lost 2 bases, with 24 bases between them. CDR1 is MGHRA, CDR2 YSYEKL, per germline. This CDR3 has 18 residues. CDR3 in amino acids: CASSGTGTAEMGNYGYTF. Written as DNA, the CDR3 is TGCGCCAGCAGCGGCACAGGGACCGCGGAGATGGGGAACTATGGCTACACCTTC.

The chain joins TRBV6-5 to TRBJ2-7; TRBD2 matches 9 bases. The CDR3 covers 13 residues. Germline-derived CDR1 and CDR2 are MNHEY and SVGAGI. Germline trimming cut 8 bases from V and 3 bases from J; bases unmatched to any gene: 5. CDR3 bases: TGTGCCAGCGGTCTAGCGGGGAACTACGAGCAGTACTTC. Translating it yields CASGLAGNYEQYF.

Turning to this clone: The sample holds other DNA sequences that translate to the same CDR3. The V and J genes are TRBV3-1 (or the pseudogene TRBV3-2) and TRBJ2-7; D is uncertain. The CDR3 contains 11 residues. Germline CDR1 and CDR2: LGHDT and YNNKEL (reference sequence). V lost 1 base to trimming and J lost 6 bases, with 4 bases between them. The DNA for the CDR3 is TGTGCCAGCAGCCAAGTCGGCGAGCAGTACTTC. Its translation: CASSQVGEQYF.

The gene calls are TRBV3-1 (or the pseudogene TRBV3-2) and TRBJ2-7; 8 bases are shared with TRBD1. The CDR3 totals 15 residues. The germline CDR1 and CDR2 sequences are LGHDT and YNNKEL (reference sequence). V lost 0 bases and J lost 5; bases outside the gene matches: 6. The chain's CDR3 is CASSQDWTGSHEQYF. The CDR3 bases are TGTGCCAGCAGCCAAGATTGGACAGGGTCCCACGAGCAGTACTTC.

The gene calls are TRBV11-2 and TRBJ2-3; D call uncertain. The CDR3 spans 11 residues. Trimming pared 6 bases from V and 3 bases from J, leaving 4 bases between. CDR1 is SGHAT, CDR2 FQNNGV, per germline. CDR3 DNA sequence: TGTGCCAGCAGAACAACAGATACGCAGTATTTT. Amino acids: CASRTTDTQYF.

The chain couples TRBV13 to TRBJ2-5; 9 bases map to TRBD2. The V segment lost 5 bases and the J segment 5 bases; nucleotides outside the gene matches: 6. The CDR3 is 14 amino acids. Germline lookup yields CDR1 PRHDT and CDR2 FYEKMQ (reference sequence). Here the CDR3 reads CASSLSGRSETQYF. As DNA, the CDR3 is TGTGCCAGCAGCCTTAGCGGGAGATCCGAGACCCAGTACTTC.

This chain joins TRBV5-4 and TRBJ1-1, with D possibly TRBD1 on 6 matching bases. The length of the CDR3 is 16 residues. The germline V gene encodes CDR1 SGHNT and CDR2 YYREEE (reference sequence). V was clipped by 2 bases and J by 8 bases, with 22 bases between them. The CDR3 spells CASSFGIRGAGEEAFF. The CDR3 region has the DNA TGTGCCAGCAGCTTCGGTATCAGGGGCGCGGGGGAAGAAGCTTTCTTT.

The chain couples TRBV10-2 to TRBJ2-1, with TRBD1 matching 8 bases. In germline, CDR1 is WSHSY, CDR2 SAAADI. V lost 0 bases and J lost 8; bases outside the gene matches: 9. The CDR3 is 16 amino acids. The CDR3: CASSESSGGALDEQFF. CDR3 DNA sequence: TGCGCCAGCAGTGAGTCGTCAGGGGGCGCGTTGGATGAGCAGTTCTTC.

This clone was observed a few times. The J gene is TRBJ2-2, the V gene TRBV6-5; D is uncertain. The CDR3 is 14 residues long. Germline lookup yields CDR1 MNHEY and CDR2 SVGAGI. V lost 7 bases to trimming and J lost 0 bases, with 9 bases between them. The CDR3 coding sequence is TGTGCCAGCAAGGTGGGCTCGAACACCGGGGAGCTGTTTTTT. Protein: CASKVGSNTGELFF.